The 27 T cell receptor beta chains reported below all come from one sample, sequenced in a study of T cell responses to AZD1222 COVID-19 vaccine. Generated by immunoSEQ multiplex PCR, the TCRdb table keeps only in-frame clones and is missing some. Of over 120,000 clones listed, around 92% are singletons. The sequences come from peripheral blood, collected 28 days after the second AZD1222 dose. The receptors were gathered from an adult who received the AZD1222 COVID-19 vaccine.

The CDR3 reads CASRVGGSQPQHF. For the CDR3, the DNA is TGTGCCAGCAGGGTGGGGGGCAGTCAGCCCCAGCATTTT. This chain joins TRBV12-3 or TRBV12-4 and TRBJ1-5, with D perhaps matching TRBD1 (6 bases). With 6 bases removed from V and 6 bases from J, the gap between germline ends came to 12 bases. The CDR3 consists of 13 residues.

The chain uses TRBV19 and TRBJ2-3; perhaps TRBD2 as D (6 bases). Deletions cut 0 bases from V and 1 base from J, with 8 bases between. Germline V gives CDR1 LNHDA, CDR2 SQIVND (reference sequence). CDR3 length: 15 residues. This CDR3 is CASSIDGGGTDTQYF. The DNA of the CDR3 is TGTGCCAGTAGTATAGATGGCGGGGGCACAGATACGCAGTATTTT.

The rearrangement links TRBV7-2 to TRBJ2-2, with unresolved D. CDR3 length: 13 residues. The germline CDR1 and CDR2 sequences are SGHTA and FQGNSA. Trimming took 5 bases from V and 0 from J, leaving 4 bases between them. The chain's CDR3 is CASSQPNTGELFF. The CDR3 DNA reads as TGTGCCAGCAGCCAACCGAACACCGGGGAGCTGTTTTTT.

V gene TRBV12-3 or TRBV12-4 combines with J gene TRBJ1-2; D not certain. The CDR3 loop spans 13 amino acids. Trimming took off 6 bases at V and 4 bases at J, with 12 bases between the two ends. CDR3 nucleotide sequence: TGTGCCAGCAGCCTATCGACGGTCTATGGCTACACCTTC. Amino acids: CASSLSTVYGYTF.

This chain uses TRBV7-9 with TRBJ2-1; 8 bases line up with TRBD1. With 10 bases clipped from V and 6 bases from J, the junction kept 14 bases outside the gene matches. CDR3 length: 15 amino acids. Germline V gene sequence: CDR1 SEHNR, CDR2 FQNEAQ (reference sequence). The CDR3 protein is CATSLTGQGGNEQFF. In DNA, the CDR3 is TGTGCCACCTCCCTAACCGGACAGGGAGGCAATGAGCAGTTCTTC.

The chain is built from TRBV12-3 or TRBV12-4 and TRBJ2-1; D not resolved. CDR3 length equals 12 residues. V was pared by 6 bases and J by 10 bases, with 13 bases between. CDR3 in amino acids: CASRGPTGEQFF. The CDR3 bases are TGTGCCAGCAGAGGACCTACTGGGGAGCAGTTCTTC.

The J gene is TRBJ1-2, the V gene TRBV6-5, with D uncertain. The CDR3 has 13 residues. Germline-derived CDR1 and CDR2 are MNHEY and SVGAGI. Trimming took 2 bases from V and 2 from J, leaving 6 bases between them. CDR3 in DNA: TGTGCCAGCAGTTACACTCAGAACTATGGCTACACCTTC. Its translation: CASSYTQNYGYTF.

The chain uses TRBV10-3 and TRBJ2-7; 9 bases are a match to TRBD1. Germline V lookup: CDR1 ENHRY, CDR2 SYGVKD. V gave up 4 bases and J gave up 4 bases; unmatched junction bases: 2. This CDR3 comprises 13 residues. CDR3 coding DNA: TGTGCCATCAGTGCGGGACAGGGATACGAGCAGTACTTC. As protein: CAISAGQGYEQYF.

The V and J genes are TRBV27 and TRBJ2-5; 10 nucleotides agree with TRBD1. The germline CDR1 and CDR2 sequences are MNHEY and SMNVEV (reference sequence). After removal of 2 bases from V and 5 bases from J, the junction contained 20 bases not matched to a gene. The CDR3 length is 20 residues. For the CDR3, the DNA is TGTGCCAGCAGTTTAAGCCCCAGGGACAGGGGCTCCTGGGGGTGGGAGACCCAGTACTTC. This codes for CASSLSPRDRGSWGWETQYF.

The CDR3, as DNA: TGCGCCAGCAGCCATCAGGGGGACTCTGGAAACACCATATATTTT. Encoded protein: CASSHQGDSGNTIYF. The chain carries TRBV5-1 and TRBJ1-3, with 7 bases fitting TRBD1. V lost 4 bases and J lost 0; bases outside the gene matches: 4. The CDR3 has 15 amino acids. Germline assignment: CDR1 SGHRS and CDR2 YFSETQ.

For the CDR3, the DNA is TGTGCCAGCAGTGAAAGGCCGGGGGCCTTATATGGCTACACCTTC. This translates into CASSERPGALYGYTF. The rearrangement uses TRBV6-1 and TRBJ1-2; tentative D call: TRBD1 (6 bases). This CDR3 comprises 15 residues. Per germline, CDR1 MNHNS and CDR2 SASEGT. The ends were cut back, 2 bases at V and 5 bases at J, with 15 bases in the middle.

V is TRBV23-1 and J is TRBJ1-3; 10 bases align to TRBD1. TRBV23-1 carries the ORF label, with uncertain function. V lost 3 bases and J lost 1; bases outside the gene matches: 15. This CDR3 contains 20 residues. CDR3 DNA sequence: TGCGCCAGCAGTCATCCGAGTTTTGGGGAGGACAGGGGGTCTGGAAACACCATATATTTT. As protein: CASSHPSFGEDRGSGNTIYF.

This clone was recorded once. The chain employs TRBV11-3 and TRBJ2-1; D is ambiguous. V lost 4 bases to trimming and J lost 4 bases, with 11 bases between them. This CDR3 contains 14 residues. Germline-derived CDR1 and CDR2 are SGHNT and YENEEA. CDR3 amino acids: CASSSQTDYNEQFF. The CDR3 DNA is TGTGCCAGCAGCTCTCAGACTGATTACAATGAGCAGTTCTTC.

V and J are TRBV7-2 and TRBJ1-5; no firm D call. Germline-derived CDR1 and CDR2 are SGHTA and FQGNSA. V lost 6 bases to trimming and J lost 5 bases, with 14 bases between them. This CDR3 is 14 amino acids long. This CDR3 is CASSSRVRYQPQHF. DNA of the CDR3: TGTGCCAGCAGTTCAAGGGTCAGATATCAGCCCCAGCATTTT. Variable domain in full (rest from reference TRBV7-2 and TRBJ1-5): GAGVSQSPSNKVTEKGKDVELRCDPISGHTALYWYRQSLGQGLEFLIYFQGNSAPDKSGLPSDRFSAERTGGSVSTLTIQRTQQEDSAVYLCASSSRVRYQPQHFGDGTRLSIL.

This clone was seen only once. CDR3 loop: CASSEAGFWGSGNTIYF. The CDR3 DNA sequence: TGTGCCAGCAGTGAAGCTGGTTTCTGGGGCTCTGGAAACACCATATATTTT. The rearrangement links TRBV6-1 to TRBJ1-3; D call uncertain. V was trimmed by 0 bases and J by 0 bases, leaving 12 bases between them. This CDR3 has 17 amino acids. Germline lookup yields CDR1 MNHNS and CDR2 SASEGT.

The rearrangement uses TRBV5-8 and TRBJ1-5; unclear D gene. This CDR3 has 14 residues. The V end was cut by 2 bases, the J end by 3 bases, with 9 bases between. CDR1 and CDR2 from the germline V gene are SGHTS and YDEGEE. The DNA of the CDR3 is TGTGCCAGCAGCTTCGATAGACCCAATCAGCCCCAGCATTTT. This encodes CASSFDRPNQPQHF.

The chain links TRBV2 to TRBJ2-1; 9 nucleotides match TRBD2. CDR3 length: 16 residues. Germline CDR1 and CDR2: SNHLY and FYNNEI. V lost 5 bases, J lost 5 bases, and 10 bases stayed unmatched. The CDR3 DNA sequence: TGTGCCAGCAGTACCTCCTCTAGCGGGACCAACAATGAGCAGTTCTTC. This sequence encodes CASSTSSSGTNNEQFF. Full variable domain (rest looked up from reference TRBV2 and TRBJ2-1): EPEVTQTPSHQVTQMGQEVILRCVPISNHLYFYWYRQILGQKVEFLVSFYNNEISEKSEIFDDQFSVERPDGSNFTLKIRSTKLEDSAMYFCASSTSSSGTNNEQFFGPGTRLTVL.

CDR3 sequence reads: CASSLTSGVEDTQYF. The CDR3 coding sequence is TGTGCCAGCAGCTTAACGTCGGGGGTCGAGGATACGCAGTATTTT. The gene calls are TRBV7-3 and TRBJ2-3; tentatively, D is TRBD2 (6 bases). V was cut by 0 bases and J by 6 bases, with 13 bases left in between. CDR3 length: 15 residues. Germline-derived CDR1 and CDR2 are SGHTA and FQGTGA.

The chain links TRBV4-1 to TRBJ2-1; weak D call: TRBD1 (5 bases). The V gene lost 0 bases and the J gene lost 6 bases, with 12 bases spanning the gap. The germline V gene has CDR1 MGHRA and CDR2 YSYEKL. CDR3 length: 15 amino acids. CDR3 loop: CASSQELGALNEQFF. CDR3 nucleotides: TGCGCCAGCAGCCAAGAACTTGGGGCCCTCAATGAGCAGTTCTTC.

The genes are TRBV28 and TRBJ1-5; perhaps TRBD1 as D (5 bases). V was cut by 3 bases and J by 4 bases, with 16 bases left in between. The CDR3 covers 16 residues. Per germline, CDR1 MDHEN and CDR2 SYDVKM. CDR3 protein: CASSFGGGAANQPQHF. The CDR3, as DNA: TGTGCCAGCAGTTTTGGGGGAGGGGCGGCGAATCAGCCCCAGCATTTT.

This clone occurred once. CDR3 DNA sequence: TGTGCCAGCAGTTTATCCGCCGGGGGGCGATTCGGTGGCTACACCTTC. Residues: CASSLSAGGRFGGYTF. This chain joins TRBV27 and TRBJ1-2, with D tentatively TRBD1 (6 bases). V lost 0 bases, J lost 7 bases, and 18 bases lay in between. Germline lookup yields CDR1 MNHEY and CDR2 SMNVEV (reference sequence). The length of the CDR3 is 16 residues.

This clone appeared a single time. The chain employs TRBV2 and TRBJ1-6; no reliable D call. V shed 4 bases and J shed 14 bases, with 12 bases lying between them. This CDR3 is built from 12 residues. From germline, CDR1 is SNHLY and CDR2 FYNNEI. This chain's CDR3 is CASSGTAPALHF. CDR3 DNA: TGTGCCAGCAGTGGGACGGCGCCCGCCCTCCACTTT.

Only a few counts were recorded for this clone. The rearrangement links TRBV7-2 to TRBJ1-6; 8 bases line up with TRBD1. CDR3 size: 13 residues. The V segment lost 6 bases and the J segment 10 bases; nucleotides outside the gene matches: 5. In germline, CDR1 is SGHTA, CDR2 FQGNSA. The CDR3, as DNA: TGTGCCAGCAGGCCGACAGGGGAATCACCCCTCCACTTT. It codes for CASRPTGESPLHF. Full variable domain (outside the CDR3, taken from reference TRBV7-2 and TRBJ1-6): GAGVSQSPSNKVTEKGKDVELRCDPISGHTALYWYRQSLGQGLEFLIYFQGNSAPDKSGLPSDRFSAERTGGSVSTLTIQRTQQEDSAVYLCASRPTGESPLHFGNGTRLTVT.

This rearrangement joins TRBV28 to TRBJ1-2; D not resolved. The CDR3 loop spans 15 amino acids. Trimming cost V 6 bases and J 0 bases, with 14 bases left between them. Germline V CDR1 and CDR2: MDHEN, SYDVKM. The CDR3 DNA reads TGTGCCAGCAGGCTTGACCGGATTCCTAACTATGGCTACACCTTC. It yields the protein CASRLDRIPNYGYTF.

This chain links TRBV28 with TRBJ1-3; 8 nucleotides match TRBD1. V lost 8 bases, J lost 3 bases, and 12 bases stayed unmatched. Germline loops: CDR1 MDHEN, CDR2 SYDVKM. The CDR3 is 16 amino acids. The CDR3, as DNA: TGTGCCAGCGGTTCCTCAGGGGGCTTCAGTGGAAACACCATATATTTT. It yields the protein CASGSSGGFSGNTIYF.

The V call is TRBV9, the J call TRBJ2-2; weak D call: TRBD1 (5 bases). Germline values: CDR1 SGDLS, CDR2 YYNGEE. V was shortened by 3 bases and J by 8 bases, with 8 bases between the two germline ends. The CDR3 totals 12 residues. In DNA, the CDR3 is TGTGCCAGCAGCGGGGGCGGTGGGGAGCTGTTTTTT. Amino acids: CASSGGGGELFF.

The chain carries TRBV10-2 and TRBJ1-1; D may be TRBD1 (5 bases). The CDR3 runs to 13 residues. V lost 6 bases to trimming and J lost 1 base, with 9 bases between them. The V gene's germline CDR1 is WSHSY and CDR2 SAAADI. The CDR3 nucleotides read TGCGCCAGCAGCTCCCAGGGGAACACTGAAGCTTTCTTT. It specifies CASSSQGNTEAFF.